The 9 T cell receptor beta chains below come from one sample, sequenced in a study of T cells after yellow fever vaccination. Each CDR3 protein gets one entry after TCRdb re-called the 5' RACE reads with MiXCR. This sample has some 160,000 distinct CDR3 sequences, with roughly 8.8% found just once. Specimen: CD8+ T cells sorted from PBMCs, collected 45 days after the yellow fever booster vaccination. The receptors shown here come from a man between 18 and 35 years old who received the YFV17D yellow fever vaccine.

Only a few counts were recorded for this clonotype. This sequence joins TRBV7-6 and TRBJ1-1; D unresolved. The V and J ends lost 6 bases and 3 bases respectively, with 11 bases between them. The CDR3 runs to 13 residues. The germline gives CDR1 SGHVS, CDR2 FNYEAQ. The CDR3 region is CASSRREHTEAFF. The CDR3 DNA is TGTGCCAGCAGTAGGAGGGAGCACACTGAAGCTTTCTTT.

V and J are TRBV29-1 and TRBJ1-6; D gene ambiguous. CDR3 length equals 11 residues. Germline-derived CDR1 and CDR2 are SQVTM and ANQGSEA. The V end was cut by 2 bases, the J end by 14 bases, with 10 bases between. The CDR3 spells CSVETLGTLHF. As DNA, the CDR3 is TGCAGCGTTGAAACACTCGGGACCCTCCACTTT.

V usage is TRBV27 and J usage is TRBJ1-1; D gene ambiguous. The CDR3 loop spans 14 amino acids. Germline values: CDR1 MNHEY, CDR2 SMNVEV (reference sequence). Trimming removed 2 bases at V and 3 bases at J, with 10 bases between. The CDR3 loop reads CASSLDRAHTEAFF. The CDR3 region has the DNA TGTGCCAGCAGTTTAGACCGGGCCCACACTGAAGCTTTCTTT.

The V call is TRBV5-1, the J call TRBJ2-1; D is possibly TRBD1 or TRBD2 (5 bases each). The CDR3 length is 15 residues. Germline V gives CDR1 SGHRS, CDR2 YFSETQ. V was clipped by 4 bases and J by 0 bases, with 11 bases between them. Here the CDR3 reads CASSAGASSYNEQFF. DNA for the CDR3: TGCGCCAGCAGCGCCGGGGCTAGCTCCTACAATGAGCAGTTCTTC.

The DNA for the CDR3 is TGTGCCAGCAGCTTAGTAACCGGGACAGAGCAGTTCTTC. This sequence encodes CASSLVTGTEQFF. V is TRBV7-8 and J is TRBJ2-1; TRBD1 might be the D (6 bases). Germline CDR1 reads SGHVS; CDR2 reads FQNEAQ. The germline V and J ends were trimmed by 1 base and 10 bases, with 11 bases remaining between them. The CDR3 has 13 residues. The full variable domain, its missing parts supplied by reference TRBV7-8 and TRBJ2-1, is GAGVSQSPRYKVAKRGQDVALRCDPISGHVSLFWYQQALGQGPEFLTYFQNEAQLDKSGLPSDRFFAERPEGSVSTLKIQRTQQEDSAVYLCASSLVTGTEQFFGPGTRLTVL.

The sample holds many counts of this clonotype. The V call is TRBV5-1, the J call TRBJ1-3; D uncertain. CDR3 length equals 17 residues. The V gene lost 1 base and the J gene lost 0 bases, with 14 bases spanning the gap. Germline V gene data show CDR1 as SGHRS and CDR2 as YFSETQ. CDR3 nucleotides: TGCGCCAGCAGCTTGCTTGGGTTTGCAGACTCTGGAAACACCATATATTTT. Translation gives CASSLLGFADSGNTIYF.

This clonotype was picked up a small number of times. The chain carries TRBV10-3 and TRBJ2-1; 7 bases map to TRBD1. Germline V CDR1 and CDR2: ENHRY, SYGVKD. The CDR3 contains 17 residues. V dropped 5 bases and J dropped 6; count of bases not matched to a gene: 16. The CDR3 nucleotides are TGTGCCATCAGTCCTAACAGGGGCTCGACTCCCTCCAATGAGCAGTTCTTC. Its translation: CAISPNRGSTPSNEQFF.

This clonotype turned up a few times. The chain employs TRBV6-6 and TRBJ2-2, with D possibly matching TRBD2 (6 bases). The CDR3 consists of 15 residues. Germline CDR1 is MNHNY and CDR2 is SVGAGI (reference sequence). Between the trimmed V and J ends, which lost 6 bases and 4 bases, there was a span of 15 bases. The CDR3 bases are TGTGCCAGCAGACCGACCGGGAGTCTCACCGGGGAGCTGTTTTTT. This translates into CASRPTGSLTGELFF.

This clonotype was picked up a small number of times. This chain joins TRBV6-5 and TRBJ2-3, with 9 bases aligning to TRBD2. After removal of 5 bases from V and 5 bases from J, the junction contained 5 bases not matched to a gene. In germline, CDR1 is MNHEY, CDR2 SVGAGI. The CDR3 loop spans 14 amino acids. Here the CDR3 DNA reads TGTGCCAGCAGTGTAGCGGGGGCTATAGATACGCAGTATTTT. It specifies CASSVAGAIDTQYF.